This is a list of T cell receptor beta chains from one sample in a study of cytomegalovirus exposure and HLA in healthy donors. Method: immunoSEQ multiplex PCR; TCRdb's copy keeps in-frame clones and lacks some. The table lists fewer than 200,000 clones, approximately 89% of them singletons, with under 13% in the top ten. Sequenced sample: PBMCs. Receptors were obtained from a woman younger than 35 in good health and CMV-seropositive. Each CDR3 is given with its conserved first and last residue. The order of the fields is CDR3 length, D gene, V gene, clone size, J gene, CDR3 protein, CDR3 DNA. The D gene is left open where the match is weak. Clone size is not always given. Where it is, it says once, few, many or a class for expanded clones.

>14|TRBD1|TRBV6-5|.|TRBJ1-1
CASSPDRRNTEAFF
TGTGCCAGCAGCCCGGACAGGAGGAACACTGAAGCTTTCTTT
>18|TRBD1|TRBV7-9|.|TRBJ2-3
CASSLARVTGVYTDTQYF
TGTGCCAGCAGCTTAGCGCGGGTAACAGGGGTATACACAGATACGCAGTATTTT
>16|TRBD1|TRBV5-1|.|TRBJ2-1
CASSLLGQGTYNEQFF
TGCGCCAGCAGCTTGCTTGGACAGGGGACCTACAATGAGCAGTTCTTC
>14|.|TRBV6-6|.|TRBJ1-5
CASSGVEDNQPQHF
TGTGCCAGCTCGGGGGTTGAGGACAATCAGCCCCAGCATTTT
>14|TRBD1|TRBV6-4|.|TRBJ2-1
CASSDLNQGATLFF
TGTGCCAGCAGTGACTTAAATCAGGGGGCTACGCTGTTCTTC
>15|.|TRBV27|once|TRBJ1-5
CASGQFSLQGQPQHF
TGTGCCAGCGGGCAATTTTCTCTACAGGGACAGCCCCAGCATTTT
>12|TRBD2|TRBV30|.|TRBJ2-7
CAWGGLAGVVDF
TGTGCCTGGGGGGGACTAGCGGGAGTTGTGGACTTC
>14|.|TRBV5-6|.|TRBJ2-5
CASSPPTVQETQYF
TGTGCCAGCAGCCCTCCGACAGTTCAAGAGACCCAGTACTTC
>15|.|TRBV7-6|once|TRBJ2-7
CASSLVAGSSYEQYF
TGTGCCAGCAGCTTAGTTGCGGGCAGCTCCTACGAGCAGTACTTC
>15|.|TRBV11-1|.|TRBJ1-1
CASSLVQGLSSEAFF
TGTGCCAGCAGCTTGGTCCAGGGCCTATCTTCTGAAGCTTTCTTT
>19|TRBD2|TRBV4-2|.|TRBJ2-3
CASSPCCYGLAGGPDTQYF
TGTGCCAGCAGCCCATGTTGCTATGGACTAGCGGGAGGGCCAGATACGCAGTATTTT
>13|.|TRBV4-3|.|TRBJ2-7
CASSQDLKREQYF
TGCGCCAGCAGCCAAGATCTAAAACGGGAGCAGTACTTC
>15|.|TRBV19|.|TRBJ2-1
CASRADTRAANEQFF
TGTGCCAGTAGGGCGGATACTCGAGCCGCCAATGAGCAGTTCTTC
>20|TRBD2|TRBV5-8|.|TRBJ2-2
CASSLIGGVLAPLNTGELFF
TGTGCCAGCAGCCTCATTGGGGGGGTGCTCGCCCCATTGAACACCGGGGAGCTGTTTTTT
>14|TRBD2|TRBV10-2|.|TRBJ2-7
CAVAASGSLGEQYF
TGCGCCGTAGCCGCTAGCGGGAGTCTTGGCGAGCAGTACTTC
>14|.|TRBV11-3|.|TRBJ1-2
CASSLLTGTNGYTF
TGTGCCAGCAGCTTACTGACAGGCACTAATGGCTACACCTTC
>14|TRBD2|TRBV6-1|.|TRBJ2-7
CASSLAGGRYEQYF
TGTGCCAGCAGCCTGGCGGGGGGCAGGTACGAGCAGTACTTC
>15|TRBD1|TRBV7-3|.|TRBJ2-7
CASSLGAGGIYEQYF
TGTGCCAGCAGCTTAGGGGCAGGGGGCATCTACGAGCAGTACTTC
>14|.|TRBV7-9|once|TRBJ1-2
CASSFGGITYGYTF
TGTGCCAGCAGCTTCGGAGGGATAACCTATGGCTACACCTTC
>13|.|TRBV6-1|.|TRBJ2-7
CASKEGAAHEQYF
TGTGCCAGCAAGGAGGGGGCGGCGCACGAGCAGTACTTC
>11|.|TRBV20-1|.|TRBJ1-2
CSARGQFGYTF
TGCAGTGCCCGTGGACAGTTTGGCTACACCTTC
>10|.|TRBV7-9|.|TRBJ1-2
CATRAGGYTF
TGTGCCACCCGGGCAGGGGGCTACACCTTC
>13|.|TRBV7-7|few|TRBJ2-2
CASSPKNTGELFF
TGTGCTAGCAGCCCCAAGAACACCGGGGAGCTGTTTTTT
>15|.|TRBV7-8|.|TRBJ2-7
CASSFPLREHYEQYF
TGTGCCAGCAGCTTCCCCCTCCGGGAACACTACGAGCAGTACTTC
>15|TRBD2|TRBV15|.|TRBJ2-3
CATSRGAGLTDTQYF
TGTGCCACCAGCAGAGGAGCGGGACTCACAGATACGCAGTATTTT
>17|TRBD2|TRBV10-1|.|TRBJ2-1
CASSPAGLAGGPGEQFF
TGCGCCAGCAGTCCCGCGGGACTAGCGGGAGGGCCGGGTGAGCAGTTCTTC
>14|TRBD2|TRBV19|.|TRBJ2-1
CASTHSGTYNEQFF
TGTGCCAGCACCCATAGCGGGACCTACAATGAGCAGTTCTTC
>16|TRBD1|TRBV4-2|.|TRBJ2-5
CASSHLTGVVVETQYF
TGTGCCAGCAGCCACCTGACAGGGGTCGTGGTGGAGACCCAGTACTTC
>13|.|TRBV6-5|few|TRBJ2-1
CASSPEVHNEQFF
TGTGCCAGCAGTCCAGAGGTCCACAATGAGCAGTTCTTC
>17|.|TRBV28|.|TRBJ1-2
CASSPERTEVSNYGYTF
TGTGCCAGCAGTCCCGAACGGACAGAGGTCTCGAACTATGGCTACACCTTC
>18|.|TRBV7-9|few|TRBJ2-7
CASSFRGSPQVGVYEQYF
TGTGCCAGCAGCTTCAGGGGTTCGCCGCAGGTCGGAGTATACGAGCAGTACTTC
>15|TRBD1|TRBV6-6|.|TRBJ1-2
CASSYSTGTVDRYTF
TGTGCCAGCAGTTACTCGACCGGGACAGTGGATCGCTACACCTTC
>19|TRBD2|TRBV7-8|.|TRBJ2-3
CASSRRTSGALAYTDTQYF
TGTGCCAGCAGCCGACGGACTAGCGGGGCTCTCGCTTACACAGATACGCAGTATTTT
>17|TRBD2|TRBV11-2|.|TRBJ2-5
CASSLGLAEPSQETQYF
TGTGCCAGCAGCTTAGGACTAGCGGAACCGAGTCAAGAGACCCAGTACTTC
>16|.|TRBV27|once|TRBJ2-5
CASSLSVLVGQETQYF
TGTGCCAGCAGTTTATCGGTCCTAGTGGGCCAAGAGACCCAGTACTTC
>16|TRBD2|TRBV11-2|.|TRBJ2-1
CASRQPGLVKVGEQFF
TGTGCCAGCAGACAACCGGGACTAGTAAAAGTCGGTGAGCAGTTCTTC
>15|TRBD1|TRBV6-5|.|TRBJ2-7
CASSYSTGGSYEQYF
TGTGCCAGCAGTTACTCGACAGGGGGATCCTACGAGCAGTACTTC
>14|.|TRBV28|.|TRBJ1-2
CASRQQSPGYGYTF
TGTGCCAGCCGCCAGCAGAGTCCAGGTTACGGCTACACCTTC
>14|.|TRBV6-5|few|TRBJ1-2
CASSRGGTSYGYTF
TGTGCCAGCAGTAGGGGCGGGACCAGCTATGGCTACACCTTC
>16|.|TRBV30|.|TRBJ1-3
CAWSVTLRSAGNTIYF
TGTGCCTGGAGTGTAACGTTGAGAAGCGCTGGAAACACCATATATTTT
>14|.|TRBV29-1|.|TRBJ1-1
CSVERRIYNTEAFF
TGCAGCGTTGAAAGGCGGATTTATAACACTGAAGCTTTCTTT
>13|TRBD2|TRBV19|.|TRBJ2-7
CASGGRSSYEQYF
TGTGCCTCGGGGGGGCGAAGTTCGTACGAGCAGTACTTC
>15|TRBD1|TRBV9|once|TRBJ1-4
CASSATGGASEKLFF
TGTGCCAGCAGCGCGACAGGGGGCGCAAGTGAAAAACTGTTTTTT
>17|TRBD1|TRBV5-6|.|TRBJ2-2
CASSVDLTGGYTGELFF
TGTGCCAGCAGCGTCGATCTGACAGGGGGTTACACCGGGGAGCTGTTTTTT